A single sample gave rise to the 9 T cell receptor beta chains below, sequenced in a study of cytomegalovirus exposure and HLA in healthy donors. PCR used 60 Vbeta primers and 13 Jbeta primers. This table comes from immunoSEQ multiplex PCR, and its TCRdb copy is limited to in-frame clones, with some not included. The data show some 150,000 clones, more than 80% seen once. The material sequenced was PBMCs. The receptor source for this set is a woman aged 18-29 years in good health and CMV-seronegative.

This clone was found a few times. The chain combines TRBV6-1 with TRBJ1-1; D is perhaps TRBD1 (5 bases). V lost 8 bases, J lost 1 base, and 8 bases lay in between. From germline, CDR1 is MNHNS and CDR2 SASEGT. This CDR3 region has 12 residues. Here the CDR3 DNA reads TGTGCCAGCCCTGGACAGAACACTGAAGCTTTCTTT. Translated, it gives CASPGQNTEAFF.

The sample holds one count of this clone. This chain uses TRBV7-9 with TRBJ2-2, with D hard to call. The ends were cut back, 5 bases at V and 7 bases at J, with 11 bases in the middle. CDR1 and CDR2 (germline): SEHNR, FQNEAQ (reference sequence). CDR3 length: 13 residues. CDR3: CASSLRALGELFF. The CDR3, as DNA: TGTGCCAGCAGCCTCCGCGCCCTCGGGGAGCTGTTTTTT.

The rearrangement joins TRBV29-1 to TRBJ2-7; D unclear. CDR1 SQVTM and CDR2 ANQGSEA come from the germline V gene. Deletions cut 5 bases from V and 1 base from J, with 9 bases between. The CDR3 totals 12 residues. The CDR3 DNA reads TGCAGCGTTAGTCAGAAATCCTACGAGCAGTACTTC. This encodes CSVSQKSYEQYF.

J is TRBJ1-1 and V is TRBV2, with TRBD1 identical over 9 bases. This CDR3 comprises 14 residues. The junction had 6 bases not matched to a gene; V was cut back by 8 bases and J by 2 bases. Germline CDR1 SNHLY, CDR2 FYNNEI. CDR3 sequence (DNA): TGTGCCAGCGAAGTACAGGGGGCAAACACTGAAGCTTTCTTT. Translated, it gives CASEVQGANTEAFF.

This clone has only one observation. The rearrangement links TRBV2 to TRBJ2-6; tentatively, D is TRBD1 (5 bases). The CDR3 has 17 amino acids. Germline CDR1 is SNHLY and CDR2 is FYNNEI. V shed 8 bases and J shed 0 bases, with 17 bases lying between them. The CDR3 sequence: CASGYGAVSSGANVLTF. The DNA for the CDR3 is TGTGCCAGCGGGTATGGGGCAGTTTCCTCTGGGGCCAACGTCCTGACTTTC.

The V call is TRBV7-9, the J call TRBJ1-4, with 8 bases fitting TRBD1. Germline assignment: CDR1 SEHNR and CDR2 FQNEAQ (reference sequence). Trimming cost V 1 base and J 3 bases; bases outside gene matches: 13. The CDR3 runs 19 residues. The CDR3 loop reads CASSLGFGQGFVANEKLFF. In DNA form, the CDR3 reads TGTGCCAGCAGCTTAGGCTTCGGACAGGGCTTCGTGGCTAATGAAAAACTGTTTTTT.

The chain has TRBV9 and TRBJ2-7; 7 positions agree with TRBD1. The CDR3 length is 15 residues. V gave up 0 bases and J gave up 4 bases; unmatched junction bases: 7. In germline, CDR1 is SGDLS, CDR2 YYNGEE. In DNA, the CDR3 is TGTGCCAGCAGCGTAGGGGGTGGCAGGGGGTACGAGCAGTACTTC. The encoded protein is CASSVGGGRGYEQYF.

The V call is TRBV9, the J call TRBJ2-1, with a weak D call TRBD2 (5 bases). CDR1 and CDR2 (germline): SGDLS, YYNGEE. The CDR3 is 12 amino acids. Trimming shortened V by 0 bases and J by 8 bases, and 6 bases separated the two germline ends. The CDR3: CASSVAEDEQFF. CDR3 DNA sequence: TGTGCCAGCAGCGTAGCGGAGGATGAGCAGTTCTTC.

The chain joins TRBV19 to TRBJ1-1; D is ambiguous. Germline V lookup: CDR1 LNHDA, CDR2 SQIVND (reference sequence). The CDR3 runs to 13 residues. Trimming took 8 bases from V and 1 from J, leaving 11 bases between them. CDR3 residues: CASSRTTNTEAFF. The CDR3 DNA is TGTGCCAGTTCACGGACTACGAACACTGAAGCTTTCTTT.